This T cell receptor beta chain comes out of a study of cytomegalovirus exposure and HLA in healthy donors (TCRdb year 2017). The study in broad terms: In an earlier analysis of some 550 of the donors, 276 Gb of sequence data and 120 million or so unique TCR beta sequences from about 180 million T cells were reported. An early release that covered 500 to 800 HLA-typed donors contained about 300 gigabases of sequencing data and around 85 million unique TCR sequences. The later analysis used no new phenotypic data to find candidate immune exposures, relying instead on TCR beta sequences and their occurrence across donors. The study was designed to test whether signatures of past pathogen exposure could be identified by cataloging public T cell receptors. Donor age, sex, ethnicity and CMV serostatus were collected together with the repertoire data. Because of strong linkage in the cohort, four or five DR-DQ haplotypes were treated as single units for association and clustering. Genome-wide SNP genotypes for about 65% of the roughly 670 donors were used in a later genetic analysis, which treated that subset as a discovery cohort. A later analysis re-analyzed previously published TCR beta repertoires from 600 to 850 donors and added high-resolution HLA genotyping to study TCR occurrence patterns. Every repertoire in the discovery cohort had been generated on one and the same sequencing platform. Of the roughly 410 genotyped donors, 81% were placed in the genetic ancestry cluster associated with self-reported Caucasian donors. Among some 400 genotyped donors of the cohort, an average of approximately 240,000 unique TCR beta nucleotide sequences was sequenced per donor, of which about 18% were non-productive. HLA typing covered class I and class II loci at four-digit resolution. To decide whether each TCR beta V gene segment behaved as functional or pseudogenic, an earlier analysis of some 570 of the donors relied on high-throughput TCR beta sequencing. To predict cytomegalovirus infection status, the study brought together high-throughput TCR immunosequencing, statistical association of individual TCRs with disease status, and machine learning. Along with the approximately 700-subject first cohort, a separate validation cohort of over a hundred different subjects was used. The study profiled the T cell repertoires of about 640 subjects by immunosequencing and related them to cytomegalovirus serostatus. The number of donors typed differed by locus, with 629-630 for A, B, C, DRB1 and DQB1, roughly 520 for DQA1, 600 to 610 for DPA1, and some 440 for DPB1.

A word on this clone: The antigen it recognizes is unknown. It has no much larger one-base neighbor in the sample; base qualities were not kept.

The cohort consisted of 600 or so healthy bone marrow donors. Cohort members were all nominally healthy when sampled, although unrecorded immune exposures were likely present. The donor was CMV seronegative and belonged to the group of approximately 320 seronegative cohort members. A peripheral blood sample was collected from each donor, and TCR beta sequencing was performed on peripheral blood mononuclear cells. The Qiagen DNeasy Blood Extraction Kit was used to extract genomic DNA from the blood cell samples. The paper as a whole reports these results and caveats: Cytomegalovirus status was reported to be diagnosed by the classifier with high specificity and sensitivity in both the original and validation cohorts. At a false discovery rate of 0.05, a later analysis linked 16,000 or so TCR beta sequences to specific HLA alleles. Compared with equally common non-associated chains, HLA-associated TCR beta chains in a later analysis were more clonally expanded and had lower generation probabilities. An association between a missense DCLRE1C variant and V-gene and J-gene trimming of TCR beta chains was found in a later genetic analysis and replicated in an independent cohort. Sequencing depth was assumed to be roughly uniform across donors in the presence/absence analyses, though that assumption may not hold. Broadly in line with IMGT annotations, most TCR beta V segments showed up in productive rearrangements about 90% or about 30% of the time in an earlier analysis of 587 of the donors. According to a later analysis, parvovirus B19, influenza, CMV and Epstein-Barr virus appeared linked to several top co-occurrence clusters. Some IMGT-functional V segments, including TRBV6-2 and TRBV6-3, could not be told apart with the 87-base-pair reads, so those segments were excluded. Strong co-occurrence of HLA alleles, especially DR and DQ, made assigning TCR associations to individual alleles difficult. The only immune exposure information available for the cohort was CMV serostatus. Compared with the roughly 700-donor mean, donors in an Asian-associated ancestry cluster had fewer N-insertions in productive TCRs, according to a later genetic analysis. In the study, about 150 TCR beta chains were listed as associated with cytomegalovirus. In a later analysis, TCR association rates were found to vary across HLA loci, with the most associated TCRs seen for DRB1 alleles and the fewest for HLA-C alleles. This cohort had only TCR beta chains sequenced, and the lack of alpha or paired-chain data limited which features could be detected. A further reported finding was that TCR beta sequences accurately predicted the HLA-A and HLA-B alleles for most subjects in the first cohort. Because some donors lacked HLA typing at each locus, the association tests relied only on the typed subset. In vitro tests confirmed that a few of the cytomegalovirus-associated TCR beta chains recognize cytomegalovirus antigens. A cluster of highly shared sequence variants was judged likely to be a technical artifact of the sequencing pipeline. The authors suggested that the approach could potentially be generalized to other disease states and immunological phenotypes. Because counts were too low, about 15 rarely observed V segments, including chromosome 9 orphons, were left out of the earlier analysis of a few hundred of the donors. According to a later analysis, most CMV-associated TCR beta chains appeared to be HLA-restricted, and the HLA associations seemed to be driven largely by CMV exposure. Most TCR sequences were seen in very few donors, while some public TCRs were found in many individuals. Linkage disequilibrium might explain the correlated functional status among segregating V segments, but an unknown experimental factor could not be excluded.

Libraries came from the immunoSEQ multiplex PCR assay. The multiplex PCR relied on a mix of 60 forward primers for TCR Vbeta segments and 13 reverse primers for TCR Jbeta segments. The CDR3 region of rearranged TCR beta genes was amplified from genomic DNA by a multiplex PCR assay. The Illumina HiSeq System was used to sequence the amplified TCR beta libraries as 87-base-pair reads. In the original analysis: In a later analysis, approximately 74 million unique TCR beta chains were counted across the approximately 620 repertoires, and around 10 million of these chains were shared by at least two donors. To remove PCR and sequencing errors, raw reads were error-corrected and collapsed into unique sequences using a nearest-neighbor algorithm that merged closely related sequences. Alignment of CDR3 sequences to IMGT reference sequences was used to assign V, D and J gene segments. For a sequence to be retained, at least a six-nucleotide match to both a V gene segment and a J gene segment was required. A rearrangement counted as productive if the CDR3 had no stop codons and remained in frame with V and J, and every other rearrangement counted as non-productive. Following IMGT convention, CDR3 was defined as the stretch from the second conserved V-encoded cysteine up to the conserved J-encoded phenylalanine. Sequences without an unambiguous match to a single V gene segment were excluded from the earlier analysis of 500 to 700 of the donors. An earlier analysis of a few hundred of the donors called V segments functional above 56.7% productive rearrangements and segregating when the between-donor standard deviation exceeded 5%. A statistical classification framework was built to diagnose cytomegalovirus status from the catalog of TCR beta chain sequences. In a later analysis, TCR nucleotide sequences were compared against IMGT/GENE-DB human TR gene sequences so that V and J genes could be assigned. The TCRdist pipeline was used in a later analysis to assign CDR3 sequences and most-parsimonious VDJ recombination scenarios. In a later analysis, each TCR beta chain was defined by its CDR3 amino acid sequence together with its V-gene family, and reads lacking a unique V-gene family were excluded. To address suspected cross-contamination and a sequencing artifact, a later analysis removed roughly 580 highly shared, low-generation-probability nucleotide sequences. For each public chain, a later analysis derived a clonal expansion index from normalized ranks of inferred template counts within each repertoire. In a later analysis, generation probabilities were computed with a VDJ recombination model fitted to out-of-frame rearrangements, and the resulting probabilities were checked against IGoR. Hypergeometric tests were used in a later analysis to score TCR-TCR, TCR-HLA and TCR-CMV co-occurrence, with a repertoire-size bias correction applied to the TCR pairs. A later analysis estimated false discovery rates by permuting HLA or CMV assignments 20 times. In a later analysis, co-occurring TCRs were grouped using DBSCAN, and TCRdist sequence similarity was added for clustering within HLA-allele-positive subsets. Repertoires with fewer than 30,000 or more than 120,000 public chains were left out of co-occurrence clustering, as were a handful of repertoires with anomalous nucleotide sharing. In its TCRdb copy, this immuneACCESS table keeps in-frame sequences only and misses some clones. Where compared with another copy, unresolved V genes explain less than half of these, and the others have no known cause. V, J and clone size are those of that table, while D and trimming were read from the DNA. Within this sample are approximately 180,000 clones, with 75% of them counted one time only. The leading ten clones occupy about 2.9% of the sample.

From its cysteine to its phenylalanine, the CDR3 spans 15 amino acids. The retained sequence is limited to the CDR3, 45 bases, with the frame set at the first base. Reading the germline V gene gives CDR1 SGHNT and CDR2 YENEEA. Cut back by 6 bases and 3 bases, the V and J ends lie 16 bases apart. The origin of this receptor is a male donor in good health and CMV-seronegative. Source material: PBMCs. The chain couples TRBV11-3 to TRBJ2-3; a tentative D match to TRBD2 spans 5 bases. The CDR3 region reads CASSSYGGETDTQYF. The DNA sequence reads TGTGCCAGCAGTTCCTATGGAGGTGAGACAGATACGCAGTATTTT.